Following are 28 T cell receptor beta chains from one sample sequenced in a study of CD8 T cells in ankylosing spondylitis. Each CDR3 protein is one row after TCRdb ran MiXCR on the 5' RACE reads. The sample consists of approximately 25,000 distinct CDR3 sequences, around 2.5% of them appearing once. The sequenced sample consisted of blood, either unsorted or a sorted T cell fraction (not recorded which). The receptors here all came from a female donor with ankylosing spondylitis or in good health (not recorded which).

Ten or more counts support this clonotype. CDR3 DNA: TGTGCCAGCAGCGCCTCACTGGACGATGAGCAGTTCTTC. Amino acid sequence: CASSASLDDEQFF. The rearrangement joins TRBV9 to TRBJ2-1; D remains unclear. The CDR3 is made up of 13 amino acids. V shed 3 bases and J shed 8 bases, with 12 bases lying between them. Germline CDR1 and CDR2: SGDLS and YYNGEE.

This clonotype has a count of ten or more. The chain combines TRBV9 with TRBJ1-6; TRBD1 matches at 10 bases. The germline V gene encodes CDR1 SGDLS and CDR2 YYNGEE. Germline trimming cut 3 bases from V and 14 bases from J; bases unmatched to any gene: 14. This CDR3 comprises 16 residues. CDR3 sequence: CASSANSRDRGLSLHF. Here the CDR3 DNA reads TGTGCCAGCAGCGCCAACTCCCGGGACAGGGGTTTATCCCTCCACTTT.

In this sample, this clonotype is medium-sized. The rearrangement uses TRBV9 and TRBJ2-3, with TRBD2 identical over 11 bases. Germline CDR1 reads SGDLS; CDR2 reads YYNGEE. The CDR3 sequence is 14 residues long. Losses at the gene ends were 4 bases for V and 5 bases for J; bases not matched to a gene: 3. CDR3 DNA sequence: TGTGCCAGCAGCCGTAGCGGGAGGGAAGATACGCAGTATTTT. Translating it yields CASSRSGREDTQYF.

This clonotype came up once. A read error is likely, as this CDR3 ends without the conserved phenylalanine or tryptophan. The V gene is TRBV9, the J gene TRBJ2-2; D is unresolved. Between the trimmed V and J ends, which lost 5 bases and 5 bases, there was a span of 16 bases. Germline CDR1 and CDR2: SGDLS and YYNGEE. The CDR3 is 15 amino acids. DNA for the CDR3: TGTGCCAGCAGGGCCTCAGGAGCGCAGACCGGGGAGCTGTTTATT. Protein product: CASRASGAQTGELFI.

This clonotype was counted ten times or more. Here the CDR3 DNA reads TGTGCCAGCAGCGTAGGTCGGCCAAATTCGGCATACAATGAGCAGTTCTTC. It translates to CASSVGRPNSAYNEQFF. This chain connects TRBV9 to TRBJ2-1; the D is unclear. Trimming took off 0 bases at V and 4 bases at J, with 17 bases between the two ends. Per the germline V gene, CDR1 is SGDLS and CDR2 is YYNGEE. The CDR3 covers 17 residues.

This clonotype came up many times. The chain uses TRBV9 and TRBJ2-7, with unresolved D. The length of the CDR3 is 11 residues. Germline CDR1 reads SGDLS; CDR2 reads YYNGEE. V was pared by 4 bases and J by 3 bases, with 5 bases between. CDR3 sequence (DNA): TGTGCCAGCAGCAATAACTACGAGCAGTACTTC. Protein: CASSNNYEQYF.

This clonotype was seen repeatedly, ten times or more. The CDR3 bases are TGTGCCAGCAGCGTAGAGCCGAACCCAAACACTGAAGCTTTCTTT. As protein: CASSVEPNPNTEAFF. The chain carries TRBV9 and TRBJ1-1, with D hard to call. Germline lookup yields CDR1 SGDLS and CDR2 YYNGEE. This CDR3 comprises 15 residues. V shed 0 bases and J shed 2 bases, with 11 bases lying between them.

This clonotype was recorded many times. The V call is TRBV9, the J call TRBJ2-5; 9 positions agree with TRBD2. Germline CDR1 reads SGDLS; CDR2 reads YYNGEE. The length of the CDR3 is 15 residues. V dropped 0 bases and J dropped 5; count of bases not matched to a gene: 5. In DNA form, the CDR3 reads TGTGCCAGCAGCGTAGCAGCGGGAGGTGGTGAGACCCAGTACTTC. Translating gives CASSVAAGGGETQYF.

In its sample, this clonotype ranks as medium-sized. This chain links TRBV9 with TRBJ2-3; possibly TRBD2 for D (5 bases). The CDR3 runs 15 residues. CDR1 is SGDLS, CDR2 YYNGEE, per germline. V was clipped by 0 bases and J by 5 bases, with 13 bases between them. CDR3 protein: CASSVDPQGLDTQYF. CDR3 sequence (DNA): TGTGCCAGCAGCGTAGACCCCCAAGGACTAGATACGCAGTATTTT.

Relative to its sample, this clonotype is medium-sized. The chain carries TRBV9 and TRBJ1-1; no definite D call. Germline assignment: CDR1 SGDLS and CDR2 YYNGEE. Trimming removed 0 bases at V and 1 base at J, with 4 bases between. The CDR3 is 13 residues long. For the CDR3, the DNA is TGTGCCAGCAGCGTAGCTGGGAACACTGAAGCTTTCTTT. As protein: CASSVAGNTEAFF.

This clonotype was observed many times. This chain connects TRBV9 to TRBJ1-2; 9 positions agree with TRBD1. The CDR3 runs 15 residues. The germline gives CDR1 SGDLS, CDR2 YYNGEE. Trimming removed 4 bases from V and 4 bases from J; junction bases left unmatched: 8. This CDR3 reads CASSPRQGVSYGYTF. The CDR3 region has the DNA TGTGCCAGCAGCCCTCGACAGGGGGTTTCCTATGGCTACACCTTC.

At least ten counts were recorded for this clonotype. The rearrangement uses TRBV7-4 and TRBJ2-4; 7 bases are a match to TRBD2. The CDR3 is 19 amino acids. Germline lookup yields CDR1 SGHVT and CDR2 SQSDAQ. The trim removed 3 bases at V and 0 bases at J, leaving 14 bases unmatched. In DNA form, the CDR3 reads TGTGCCAGCAGCTTCGGGGAGGGAGCGGGGAAACTAGCCAAAAACATTCAGTACTTC. Its protein product is CASSFGEGAGKLAKNIQYF.

By sample fraction, this clonotype is medium-sized. The chain combines TRBV9 with TRBJ2-7; 10 bases are a match to TRBD1. Per the germline V gene, CDR1 is SGDLS and CDR2 is YYNGEE. The CDR3 is 16 residues long. The V segment lost 0 bases and the J segment 6 bases; nucleotides outside the gene matches: 9. CDR3 DNA sequence: TGTGCCAGCAGCGTAGAGGAGGGGGGACAGGGGTCCGAGCAGTACTTC. Amino acid sequence: CASSVEEGGQGSEQYF.

This clonotype came up many times. This chain links TRBV27 with TRBJ1-4; possibly TRBD1 for D (5 bases). The CDR3 has 16 amino acids. Germline CDR1 and CDR2: MNHEY and SMNVEV (reference sequence). The V and J ends lost 2 bases and 6 bases respectively, with 16 bases between them. CDR3 residues: CASSLILRGVDEKLFF. The CDR3 bases are TGTGCCAGCAGTTTAATCTTGCGGGGGGTCGATGAAAAACTGTTTTTT.

This clonotype was found many times. The rearrangement joins TRBV9 to TRBJ1-6; D remains ambiguous. CDR1 is SGDLS, CDR2 YYNGEE, per germline. The ends were cut back, 0 bases at V and 9 bases at J, with 13 bases in the middle. The CDR3 covers 15 residues. Here the CDR3 reads CASSVGAGSGSPLHF. CDR3 in DNA: TGTGCCAGCAGCGTAGGGGCGGGGTCGGGTTCACCCCTCCACTTT.

This clonotype was found many times. This chain links TRBV9 with TRBJ2-5, with TRBD2 identical over 7 bases. The junction had 3 bases not matched to a gene; V was cut back by 0 bases and J by 4 bases. Looked up from germline, CDR1 is SGDLS and CDR2 is YYNGEE. This CDR3 contains 14 residues. In DNA, the CDR3 is TGTGCCAGCAGCGTAGGATGGGGGGGAGAGACCCAGTACTTC. Its translation: CASSVGWGGETQYF. The whole variable domain, filled in from reference TRBV9 and TRBJ2-5, reads DSGVTQTPKHLITATGQRVTLRCSPRSGDLSVYWYQQSLDQGLQFLIQYYNGEERAKGNILERFSAQQFPDLHSELNLSSLELGDSALYFCASSVGWGGETQYFGPGTRLLVL.

This clonotype was found many times. This sequence joins TRBV9 and TRBJ2-6; weak D call: TRBD2 (6 bases). The V gene lost 3 bases and the J gene lost 1 base, with 8 bases spanning the gap. From germline, CDR1 is SGDLS and CDR2 YYNGEE. The CDR3 consists of 15 residues. CDR3 residues: CASSGGVSGANVLTF. DNA of the CDR3: TGTGCCAGCAGCGGGGGGGTATCTGGGGCCAACGTCCTGACTTTC.

Many counts were recorded for this clonotype. The chain carries TRBV9 and TRBJ2-5; TRBD2 agrees at 14 bases. J gave up 2 bases and V 4 bases, and 16 bases lay outside the gene matches. In germline, CDR1 is SGDLS, CDR2 YYNGEE. The CDR3 runs 20 residues. The CDR3 spells CASSQKASGTSGGHQETQYF. In DNA form, the CDR3 reads TGTGCCAGCAGCCAAAAGGCGAGCGGGACTAGCGGGGGCCATCAAGAGACCCAGTACTTC.

This clonotype was seen many times. The chain joins TRBV9 to TRBJ2-2, with D possibly called TRBD1 or TRBD2 (6 bases each). Germline V gene sequence: CDR1 SGDLS, CDR2 YYNGEE. The V gene lost 7 bases and the J gene lost 3 bases, with 13 bases spanning the gap. The CDR3 runs 14 residues. CDR3 coding DNA: TGTGCCAGCGGGTGGGGGGCGGACACCGGGGAGCTGTTTTTT. Protein sequence: CASGWGADTGELFF.

In its sample, this clonotype was seen many times. The chain joins TRBV21-1 to TRBJ1-2; the DNA was not used to check the table's D call, TRBD1. TRBV21-1 is given as a pseudogene. This CDR3 region has 13 residues. The CDR3 region is CASSLRGWYGYTF. DNA of the CDR3: TGTGCCAGCAGTCTTAGGGGCTGGTATGGCTACACCTTC.

The table lists this clonotype with many counts. The gene calls are TRBV9 and TRBJ2-5; TRBD1 agrees at 7 bases. Germline CDR1 SGDLS, CDR2 YYNGEE. With V trimmed by 2 bases and J by 3 bases, 10 bases remained unmatched. The CDR3 spans 16 residues. CDR3: CASSVRPGTAKETQYF. CDR3 DNA: TGTGCCAGCAGCGTTCGTCCCGGGACAGCGAAAGAGACCCAGTACTTC.

Ten or more counts support this clonotype. This chain connects TRBV9 to TRBJ2-7, with D perhaps assigned TRBD1 or TRBD2 (5 bases each). V lost 3 bases and J 2 bases, leaving 12 bases between the germline ends. CDR1 SGDLS and CDR2 YYNGEE come from the germline V gene. The CDR3 totals 14 residues. The CDR3 loop reads CASSARDGTYEQYF. The CDR3, as DNA: TGTGCCAGCAGCGCCCGGGACGGCACCTACGAGCAGTACTTC.

This clonotype was counted many times. The chain carries TRBV9 and TRBJ1-1; possible D gene TRBD1, 6 bases. This CDR3 has 15 amino acids. Trimming cost V 3 bases and J 5 bases, with 17 bases left between them. Germline V gene sequence: CDR1 SGDLS, CDR2 YYNGEE. CDR3 protein: CASSALGGGTTEAFF. The CDR3 region has the DNA TGTGCCAGCAGCGCCTTAGGGGGGGGAACAACTGAAGCTTTCTTT.

This clonotype showed up many times. The CDR3 sequence: CASSPLSGMGTDTQYF. For the CDR3, the DNA is TGTGCCAGCAGCCCCCTTAGCGGGATGGGCACAGATACGCAGTATTTT. This chain uses TRBV9 with TRBJ2-3, with TRBD2 matching 8 bases. This CDR3 comprises 16 residues. V was clipped by 4 bases and J by 1 base; unmatched bases: 8. The V gene's germline CDR1 is SGDLS and CDR2 YYNGEE.

This clonotype came up many times. The chain couples TRBV9 to TRBJ2-5; D remains unclear. The V and J ends lost 2 bases and 3 bases respectively, with 11 bases between them. The germline V gene has CDR1 SGDLS and CDR2 YYNGEE. The CDR3 length is 14 residues. CDR3 loop: CASSVGIKEETQYF. The CDR3 region has the DNA TGTGCCAGCAGCGTGGGGATAAAAGAAGAGACCCAGTACTTC.

Ten or more counts support this clonotype. The chain recombines TRBV9 with TRBJ2-3; 8 nucleotides align to TRBD1. The CDR3 extends over 17 amino acids. The ends lost 4 bases at V and 1 base at J; junction bases unmatched: 11. The germline gives CDR1 SGDLS, CDR2 YYNGEE. This chain's CDR3 is CASSTLSATGGTDTQYF. CDR3 nucleotide sequence: TGTGCCAGCAGCACCCTCTCCGCGACAGGGGGCACAGATACGCAGTATTTT.

This clonotype occurred many times. The chain uses TRBV9 and TRBJ2-3, with TRBD2 matching over 7 bases. Unmatched junction bases numbered 2, after V lost 2 bases and J lost 5 bases. The CDR3 runs 13 residues. Germline assignment: CDR1 SGDLS and CDR2 YYNGEE. CDR3 in amino acids: CASSVGLLDTQYF. Here the CDR3 DNA reads TGTGCCAGCAGCGTGGGACTATTAGATACGCAGTATTTT.

This clonotype was counted many times. The chain employs TRBV9 and TRBJ2-7; no clear D gene. V gave up 3 bases and J gave up 2 bases, with 12 bases separating them. The CDR3 has 14 amino acids. Germline values: CDR1 SGDLS, CDR2 YYNGEE. Here the CDR3 DNA reads TGTGCCAGCAGCGCCGACGGGCTAACCTACGAGCAGTACTTC. It yields the protein CASSADGLTYEQYF.